The rows below give T cell receptor beta chains drawn from one sample of a study of blood T cell repertoires in COVID-19. Clones were sequenced by immunoSEQ multiplex PCR, and TCRdb holds only the in-frame ones, with some missing. The repertoire holds around 300,000 clones, with roughly 90% as singletons. The sequenced material came from peripheral blood. The receptors derive from a woman aged 40 to 50 who had recovered from COVID-19. Each CDR3 is given without its conserved first and last residue. A D gene is named only where the DNA matches it firmly.

D gene: TRBD2
J gene: TRBJ2-3
V gene: TRBV4-1
CDR3 protein: ASSQDHRSGGSTDTQY

D gene: -
J gene: TRBJ2-1
V gene: TRBV6-1
CDR3 protein: ASSEGRGSYNEQF

D gene: TRBD1
J gene: TRBJ2-2
V gene: TRBV4-2
CDR3 protein: ASSQPTGQGGTGELF

D gene: TRBD1
J gene: TRBJ2-7
V gene: TRBV6-2/TRBV6-3
CDR3 protein: ASSLPTGEPSYEQY

D gene: TRBD1
J gene: TRBJ1-5
V gene: TRBV19
CDR3 protein: ASSRGPDSNQPQH

D gene: TRBD2
J gene: TRBJ2-7
V gene: TRBV5-8
CDR3 protein: ASSVGTSGSDEQY

D gene: -
J gene: TRBJ2-2
V gene: TRBV13
CDR3 protein: ASSLGSLDRTGELF

D gene: TRBD2
J gene: TRBJ2-3
V gene: TRBV6-6
CDR3 protein: ASSPGSGRGGTDTQY

D gene: -
J gene: TRBJ1-1
V gene: TRBV11-1
CDR3 protein: ASSLSEDTEAF

D gene: TRBD1
J gene: TRBJ2-1
V gene: TRBV5-1
CDR3 protein: ASSLGRGRDEQF

D gene: TRBD2
J gene: TRBJ2-1
V gene: TRBV27
CDR3 protein: ASSPAGVYNEQF

D gene: TRBD2
J gene: TRBJ2-5
V gene: TRBV7-2
CDR3 protein: ASSLGLAVQGAQY

D gene: TRBD2
J gene: TRBJ2-1
V gene: TRBV12-5
CDR3 protein: ASGLQLAGGGEQF

D gene: TRBD2
J gene: TRBJ2-2
V gene: TRBV2
CDR3 protein: ASSEREATGELF

D gene: TRBD2
J gene: TRBJ2-1
V gene: TRBV7-3
CDR3 protein: ASSQTGGEQF

D gene: TRBD2
J gene: TRBJ2-7
V gene: TRBV30
CDR3 protein: AWNLFGGSYEQY

D gene: -
J gene: TRBJ1-1
V gene: TRBV13
CDR3 protein: ASSSKQGGWDTEAF

D gene: -
J gene: TRBJ2-7
V gene: TRBV18
CDR3 protein: ASSPGAVSYEQY

D gene: TRBD1
J gene: TRBJ2-5
V gene: TRBV27
CDR3 protein: ASSSQRGLGETQY

D gene: -
J gene: TRBJ2-1
V gene: TRBV21-1
CDR3 protein: ASSKRISGRLFGNEQF

D gene: -
J gene: TRBJ2-2
V gene: TRBV30
CDR3 protein: AWSRMTGNTGELF

D gene: TRBD2
J gene: TRBJ2-3
V gene: TRBV6-1
CDR3 protein: ASSERGGRGTDTQY

D gene: -
J gene: TRBJ2-3
V gene: TRBV14
CDR3 protein: ASSQHNSGLPDTQY

D gene: -
J gene: TRBJ2-7
V gene: TRBV28
CDR3 protein: ASSFISGGGEQY

D gene: -
J gene: TRBJ1-6
V gene: TRBV30
CDR3 protein: AWPEGSYNSPLH

D gene: -
J gene: TRBJ2-1
V gene: TRBV19
CDR3 protein: ASSPYRENEQF

D gene: -
J gene: TRBJ2-1
V gene: TRBV24-1
CDR3 protein: ATSDHRRGSYNEQF

D gene: TRBD1
J gene: TRBJ1-2
V gene: TRBV14
CDR3 protein: ASSPGTANYGYT

D gene: TRBD1
J gene: TRBJ2-7
V gene: TRBV6-5
CDR3 protein: ASNRDRGNPYEQY

D gene: TRBD1
J gene: TRBJ1-1
V gene: TRBV12-5
CDR3 protein: ASGLYQGAVAEAF

D gene: -
J gene: TRBJ2-1
V gene: TRBV3-1/TRBV3-2
CDR3 protein: ASSPADSYNEQF

D gene: -
J gene: TRBJ1-1
V gene: TRBV4-1
CDR3 protein: ASSLTQGTNTEAF

D gene: TRBD1
J gene: TRBJ1-6
V gene: TRBV13
CDR3 protein: ASSPGAGRTGGFYNSPLH

D gene: -
J gene: TRBJ1-1
V gene: TRBV30
CDR3 protein: AWGRKGIYTEAF

D gene: -
J gene: TRBJ2-3
V gene: TRBV6-4
CDR3 protein: ASSEGLRHSRSSTDTQY

D gene: -
J gene: TRBJ2-3
V gene: TRBV30
CDR3 protein: AWSLRGLDTQY

D gene: -
J gene: TRBJ1-2
V gene: TRBV5-4
CDR3 protein: ASSLKQGHSGYT

D gene: TRBD2
J gene: TRBJ2-7
V gene: TRBV19
CDR3 protein: ASSIGASGGSPYEQY

D gene: TRBD2
J gene: TRBJ2-1
V gene: TRBV3-1/TRBV3-2
CDR3 protein: ASSPGLAGARNEQF

D gene: -
J gene: TRBJ2-1
V gene: TRBV10-2
CDR3 protein: ASSNARDVYNEQF

D gene: -
J gene: TRBJ2-5
V gene: TRBV14
CDR3 protein: ASSRGQGGETQY

D gene: -
J gene: TRBJ1-1
V gene: TRBV2
CDR3 protein: ASNRRGEAF

D gene: TRBD1
J gene: TRBJ2-5
V gene: TRBV6-5
CDR3 protein: ASWTGKYQETQY

D gene: TRBD1
J gene: TRBJ1-6
V gene: TRBV5-4
CDR3 protein: ASSLGGTAYSPLH

D gene: -
J gene: TRBJ2-3
V gene: TRBV9
CDR3 protein: ASSASTDTQY

D gene: TRBD2
J gene: TRBJ2-1
V gene: TRBV3-1/TRBV3-2
CDR3 protein: ASSQSTSGRPNEQF

D gene: TRBD2
J gene: TRBJ2-3
V gene: TRBV18
CDR3 protein: ASSTRESGTDTQY

D gene: TRBD2
J gene: TRBJ2-1
V gene: TRBV11-2
CDR3 protein: ASSLGILAGLRFNEQF

D gene: TRBD1
J gene: TRBJ2-2
V gene: TRBV11-3
CDR3 protein: ASSSNRGGITGELF

D gene: -
J gene: TRBJ2-6
V gene: TRBV7-9
CDR3 protein: ASSLAAAAGANVLT